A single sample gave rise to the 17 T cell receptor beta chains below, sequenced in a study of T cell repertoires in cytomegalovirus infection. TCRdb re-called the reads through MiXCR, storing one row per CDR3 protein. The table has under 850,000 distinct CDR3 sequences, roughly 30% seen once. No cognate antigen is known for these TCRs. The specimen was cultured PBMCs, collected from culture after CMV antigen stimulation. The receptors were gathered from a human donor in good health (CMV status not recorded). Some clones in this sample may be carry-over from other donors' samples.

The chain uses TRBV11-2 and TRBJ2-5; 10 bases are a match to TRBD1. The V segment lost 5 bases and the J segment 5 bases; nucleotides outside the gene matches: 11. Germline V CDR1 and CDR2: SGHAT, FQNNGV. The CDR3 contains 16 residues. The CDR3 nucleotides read TGTGCCAGCAGCCCCCAATGGACAGGGGGAAGGGAGACCCAGTACTTC. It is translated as CASSPQWTGGRETQYF.

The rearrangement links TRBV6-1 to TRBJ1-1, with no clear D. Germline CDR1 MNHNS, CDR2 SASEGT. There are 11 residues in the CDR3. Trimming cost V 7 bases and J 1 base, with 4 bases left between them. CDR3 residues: CASTPNTEAFF. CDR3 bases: TGTGCCAGCACTCCGAACACTGAAGCTTTCTTT.

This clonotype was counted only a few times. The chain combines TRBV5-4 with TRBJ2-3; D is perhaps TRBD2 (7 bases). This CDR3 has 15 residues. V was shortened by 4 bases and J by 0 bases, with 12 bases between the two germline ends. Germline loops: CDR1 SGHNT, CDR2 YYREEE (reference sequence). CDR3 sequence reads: CASSNGGLSTDTQYF. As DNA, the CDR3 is TGTGCCAGCAGCAACGGGGGGCTCAGCACAGATACGCAGTATTTT.

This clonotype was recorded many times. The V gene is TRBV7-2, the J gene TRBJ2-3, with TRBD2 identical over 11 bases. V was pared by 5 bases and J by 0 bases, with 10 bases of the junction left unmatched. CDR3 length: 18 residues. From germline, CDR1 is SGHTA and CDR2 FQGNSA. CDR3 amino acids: CASSAGTSGIYSTDTQYF. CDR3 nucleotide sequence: TGTGCCAGCAGCGCCGGGACTAGCGGAATTTATAGCACAGATACGCAGTATTTT.

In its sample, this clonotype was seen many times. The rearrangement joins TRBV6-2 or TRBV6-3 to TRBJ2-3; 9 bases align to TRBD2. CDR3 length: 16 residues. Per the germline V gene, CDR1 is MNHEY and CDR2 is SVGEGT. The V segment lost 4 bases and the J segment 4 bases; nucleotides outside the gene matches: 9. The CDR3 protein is CASSSPHSGGSDTQYF. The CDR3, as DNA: TGTGCCAGCAGTTCACCTCATAGCGGGGGTTCAGATACGCAGTATTTT.

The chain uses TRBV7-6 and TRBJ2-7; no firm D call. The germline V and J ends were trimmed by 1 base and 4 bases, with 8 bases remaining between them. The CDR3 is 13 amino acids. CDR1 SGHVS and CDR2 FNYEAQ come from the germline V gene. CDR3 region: CASSLVLKYEQYF. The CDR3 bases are TGTGCCAGCAGCTTAGTGCTCAAGTACGAGCAGTACTTC.

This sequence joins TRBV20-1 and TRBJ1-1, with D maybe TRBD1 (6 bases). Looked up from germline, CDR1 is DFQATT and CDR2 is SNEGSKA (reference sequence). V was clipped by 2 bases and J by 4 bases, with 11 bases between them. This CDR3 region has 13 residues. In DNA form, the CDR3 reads TGCAGTGCTAGACGGGGGGCCGGCACTGAAGCTTTCTTT. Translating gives CSARRGAGTEAFF.

CDR3 region: CASSLVGEGEKLFF. The CDR3 nucleotides read TGTGCCAGCAGTTTAGTGGGGGAGGGTGAAAAACTGTTTTTT. V and J are TRBV12-3 or TRBV12-4 and TRBJ1-4; possible D gene TRBD1, 5 bases. The CDR3 covers 14 residues. The germline V and J ends were trimmed by 1 base and 7 bases, with 10 bases remaining between them.

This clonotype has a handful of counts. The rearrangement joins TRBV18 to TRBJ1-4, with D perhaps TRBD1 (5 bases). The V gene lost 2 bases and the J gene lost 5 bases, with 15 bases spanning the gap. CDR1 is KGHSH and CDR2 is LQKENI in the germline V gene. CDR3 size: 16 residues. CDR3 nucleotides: TGTGCCAGCTCACCAAAAGGAACAGGCCGAAATGAAAAACTGTTTTTT. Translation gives CASSPKGTGRNEKLFF.

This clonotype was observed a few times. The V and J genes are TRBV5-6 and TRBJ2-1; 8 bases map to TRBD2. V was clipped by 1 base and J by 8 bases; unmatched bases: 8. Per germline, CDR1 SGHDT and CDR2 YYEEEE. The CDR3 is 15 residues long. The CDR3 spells CASSLTSGGGHEQFF. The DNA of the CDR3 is TGTGCCAGCAGCTTGACTAGCGGAGGTGGCCATGAGCAGTTCTTC.

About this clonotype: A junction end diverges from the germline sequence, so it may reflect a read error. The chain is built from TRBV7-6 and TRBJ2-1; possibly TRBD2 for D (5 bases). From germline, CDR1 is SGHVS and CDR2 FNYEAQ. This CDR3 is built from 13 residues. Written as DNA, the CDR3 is TGTGGCAGCAGCTTAGCTCGGGATTTCGAGCAGTTCTTC. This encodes CGSSLARDFEQFF.

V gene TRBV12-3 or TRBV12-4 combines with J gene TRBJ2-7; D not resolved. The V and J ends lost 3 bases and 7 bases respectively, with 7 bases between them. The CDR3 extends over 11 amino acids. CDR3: CASSFMREQYF. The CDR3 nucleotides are TGTGCCAGCAGTTTTATGCGGGAGCAGTACTTC.

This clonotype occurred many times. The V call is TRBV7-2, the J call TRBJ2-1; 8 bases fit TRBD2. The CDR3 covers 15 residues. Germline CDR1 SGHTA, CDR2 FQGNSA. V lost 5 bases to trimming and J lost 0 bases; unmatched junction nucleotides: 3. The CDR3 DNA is TGTGCCAGCAGCCGGGGGGGGACCTCCTACAATGAGCAGTTCTTC. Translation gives CASSRGGTSYNEQFF. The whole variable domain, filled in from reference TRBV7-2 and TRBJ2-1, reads GAGVSQSPSNKVTEKGKDVELRCDPISGHTALYWYRQSLGQGLEFLIYFQGNSAPDKSGLPSDRFSAERTGGSVSTLTIQRTQQEDSAVYLCASSRGGTSYNEQFFGPGTRLTVL.

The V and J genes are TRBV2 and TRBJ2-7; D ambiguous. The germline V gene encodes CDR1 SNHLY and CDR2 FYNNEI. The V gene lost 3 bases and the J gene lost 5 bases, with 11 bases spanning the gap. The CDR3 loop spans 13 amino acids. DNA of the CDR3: TGTGCCAGCAGTGATGTCTGGGTCCACGAGCAGTACTTC. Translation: CASSDVWVHEQYF.

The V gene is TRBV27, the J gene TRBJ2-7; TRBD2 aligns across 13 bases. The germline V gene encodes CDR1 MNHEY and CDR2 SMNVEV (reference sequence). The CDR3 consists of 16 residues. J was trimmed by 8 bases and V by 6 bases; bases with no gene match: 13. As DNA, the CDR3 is TGTGCCAGCAGCTTTCGACCGGGACTAGCGGGACAACAGCAGTACTTC. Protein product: CASSFRPGLAGQQQYF.

The DNA for the CDR3 is TGCAGTGCTAGGGATAGCGGGGGGGCCGGAGCCAAAAACATTCAGTACTTC. Amino acids: CSARDSGGAGAKNIQYF. The chain couples TRBV20-1 to TRBJ2-4; 11 bases align to TRBD2. Germline V gene sequence: CDR1 DFQATT, CDR2 SNEGSKA (reference sequence). V lost 3 bases, J lost 0 bases, and 7 bases stayed unmatched. The CDR3 has 17 residues.

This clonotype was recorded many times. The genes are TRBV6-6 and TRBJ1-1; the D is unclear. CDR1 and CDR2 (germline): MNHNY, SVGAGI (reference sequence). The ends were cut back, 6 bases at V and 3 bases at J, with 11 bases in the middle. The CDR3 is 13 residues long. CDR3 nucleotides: TGTGCCAGCAGCTCCCGGGAAGACACTGAAGCTTTCTTT. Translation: CASSSREDTEAFF.